This T cell receptor beta chain was sequenced for a study of blood T cell repertoires in COVID-19. Original processing methods: Cell counts per sample came from amplifying reference gene primers. Clones were read by immunoSEQ multiplex PCR, and TCRdb kept only the in-frame ones, dropping some. D and trimming were read from the DNA, whereas the V and J calls and clone size are those reported in that table. Altogether roughly 200,000 clones are present, 78% being singletons, with the ten largest covering 2.5% to 3%. The V segment lost 4 bases and the J segment 9 bases; nucleotides outside the gene matches: 14. In germline, CDR1 is SGDLS, CDR2 YYNGEE. The CDR3 is 16 amino acids.

The chain joins TRBV9 to TRBJ2-1, with 9 positions matching TRBD1. The sample comprised peripheral blood. This clonotype was obtained from a woman older than 75 with active or convalescent COVID-19. The CDR3 reads CASSSPPGQGFTEQFF. DNA for the CDR3: TGTGCCAGCAGCTCCCCTCCGGGACAGGGTTTTACTGAGCAGTTCTTC.